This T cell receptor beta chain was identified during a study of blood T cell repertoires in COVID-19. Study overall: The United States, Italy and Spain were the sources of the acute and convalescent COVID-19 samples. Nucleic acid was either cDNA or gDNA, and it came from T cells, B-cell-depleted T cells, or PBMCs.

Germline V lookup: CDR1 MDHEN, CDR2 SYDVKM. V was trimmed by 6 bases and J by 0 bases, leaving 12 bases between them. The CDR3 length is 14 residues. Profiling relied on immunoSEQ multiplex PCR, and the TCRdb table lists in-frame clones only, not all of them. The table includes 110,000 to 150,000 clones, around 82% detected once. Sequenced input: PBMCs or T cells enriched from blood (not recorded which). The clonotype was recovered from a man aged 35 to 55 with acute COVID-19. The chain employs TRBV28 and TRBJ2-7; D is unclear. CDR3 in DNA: TGTGCCAGCAGGAGAGGCTTTCCCTCCTACGAGCAGTACTTC. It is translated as CASRRGFPSYEQYF.